The clone carrying this T cell receptor beta chain appeared a few times. These data originate in a study of blood T cells in healthy people across ages. The germline V gene encodes CDR1 SGHAT and CDR2 FQNNGV. The CDR3 is made up of 17 amino acids. The V gene end was trimmed by 7 bases and the J gene end by 2 bases; junction bases not matched to a gene: 14. Together with a sample-barcoded 5' primer, a J-beta primer mix was included in a second PCR lasting roughly 6 to 12 cycles. Using its own MiXCR run on the 5' RACE reads, TCRdb lists one record per CDR3 protein. The sample has roughly 1.5 million distinct CDR3 sequences, 35% to 45% seen once.

The TCR originated in a woman between 18 and 30 years old in good health. The V gene is TRBV11-2, the J gene TRBJ2-7; 10 nucleotides line up with TRBD2. Sequenced input: blood. CDR3 protein: CASNTHERGGAPYEQYF. CDR3 coding DNA: TGTGCCAGCAACACACACGAGCGGGGGGGGGCCCCCTACGAGCAGTACTTC.